The clone carrying this T cell receptor beta chain was observed a handful of times. What it recognizes is unknown. The CDR3 totals 15 residues. CDR1 and CDR2 from the germline V gene are SGHTA and FQGTGA. Trimming cost V 2 bases and J 1 base, with 11 bases left between them. The sample belongs to a study of blood T cells in healthy people across ages. Primers used in a second PCR of roughly 6 to 11 cycles were a sample-barcoded 5' primer and a J-beta primer mix. TCRdb called the 5' RACE reads again in MiXCR, with one record for every CDR3 protein. The data contain about 1.6 million distinct CDR3 sequences, almost 35% of them seen just once; the ten biggest clones take up about 10%. The study's findings and limits: Naive CD4+ cells and diversity were both higher in long-lived donors than in aged donors.

The individuals who served as donors were healthy Caucasians living in Russia, aged roughly 6 to 90. Material: blood. J is TRBJ1-1 and V is TRBV7-3, with D possibly matching TRBD1 (6 bases). This clonotype was obtained from a woman aged 30 to 39 in good health. The CDR3 protein is CASSLAQGENTEAFF. The CDR3 DNA sequence: TGTGCCAGCAGCTTAGCACAGGGTGAGAACACTGAAGCTTTCTTT. Full variable domain (remainder filled in from reference TRBV7-3 and TRBJ1-1): GAGVSQTPSNKVTEKGKYVELRCDPISGHTALYWYRQSLGQGPEFLIYFQGTGAADDSGLPNDRFFAVRPEGSVSTLKIQRTERGDSAVYLCASSLAQGENTEAFFGQGTRLTVV.